Sequencing of this TCR beta chain was carried out in a study of blood T cell repertoires in COVID-19 (dated by TCRdb to 2018 to 2020). For context, the study as a whole: Collaborator samples came from the United States, Italy and Spain and covered acute and convalescent phases of COVID-19. Where HLA class I and class II types were available, the types were taken from metadata supplied by the sample provider, not from assay-based typing. Subjects who had been exposed to COVID-19, were actively infected with it, or had recovered from it provided the deeply sampled blood TCRbeta repertoires that made up the dataset. The prospective study material was composed of cDNA or gDNA derived from T cells, B-cell-depleted T cells, or PBMCs. Samples came from the ongoing ImmuneRACE study (first 160 participants) plus 1,254 subjects from 6 global collaborators. Nearly every sample came with metadata listing a de-identified subject ID, COVID-19 status, age in years and sex. A freely available public database, intended as a resource for researchers studying the immune response to SARS-CoV-2, is where the repertoires were released. The paper as a whole reports these results and caveats: The quantity of clinical and demographic metadata differed by source and by participant and was supplied without curation.

The collaborating institutions used their own protocols to collect whole blood in K2EDTA tubes. Collaborator samples were shipped for TCRbeta analysis as frozen whole blood, isolated PBMCs, or DNA extracted from either sample type. The immunoSEQ Assay, a bias-controlled multiplex PCR, was used to amplify TCRbeta CDR3 regions from genomic DNA. In the source study's methods: The number of nucleated cells in each sample was estimated from the amplification of reference gene primers within the assay. To quantify the absolute abundance of each unique TCRbeta CDR3 rearrangement, sequence reads were collapsed and filtered. Productive Simpson clonality was computed per sample as the square root of Simpson's diversity index over productive rearrangements. TCRdb carries this immuneACCESS record with in-frame sequences only. Its versions omit some clonotypes, under half of them owing to an unresolved V gene in the studies checked, with the rest unexplained. V and J calls and clone size are given by that table; D and trimming were obtained from the DNA. The sample data list more than 120,000 clones, and about 87% of these were observed just once. Clones ranked in the top ten supply just under 0.95% of the sample.

Between the V and J ends, shortened by 0 bases and 2 bases respectively, the junction contains 6 bases. From the cysteine through the phenylalanine, the CDR3 covers 14 amino acids. Just the 42-base CDR3 DNA is kept, in frame starting at base 1. Via the germline V gene (reference sequence), CDR1 is SGHNT and CDR2 YYREEE. Concerning this clone: Its antigen remains unidentified. No much larger clone is present one base from it, and per-base qualities are unavailable.

The TCR comes from a woman aged 45-60 years with acute or convalescent COVID-19. The sequencing input was peripheral blood. This sequence uses TRBV5-4 and TRBJ1-3; a tentative D call is TRBD1 (5 bases match). The encoded CDR3 is CASSLVGAGNTIYF. The nucleotide sequence reads TGTGCCAGCAGCTTGGTAGGGGCTGGAAACACCATATATTTT.